The sequence of this T cell receptor (beta chain) was determined in a study of cytomegalovirus exposure and HLA in healthy donors. Study-level findings and limits: TCR beta sequences numbering some 17,000 were associated with HLA alleles at 0.05 false discovery rate in a later analysis.

Both 60 Vbeta primers and 13 Jbeta primers went into the PCR. Original handling: There were some 87 million unique TCR beta chains by a later count, and 8.5 million to 14 million of them were shared. The assay was immunoSEQ multiplex PCR, and TCRdb's table has in-frame clones only and misses some. That table furnishes V, J and clone size, whereas the DNA furnished D and trimming. The table has 100,000 or so clones, about three quarters seen once. The table lists this clone with a count of one. Its target is not known. Distinct nucleotide sequences in the sample also encode this CDR3. V dropped 4 bases and J dropped 10; count of bases not matched to a gene: 12. Germline V gene data show CDR1 as SQVTM and CDR2 as ANQGSEA. This CDR3 has 13 residues.

The V call is TRBV29-1, the J call TRBJ2-5, with 7 bases that match TRBD1. Sequences were obtained from PBMCs. This clonotype originated in a man between 40 and 49 years old in good health and CMV-seronegative. DNA of the CDR3: TGCAGCGTTGCGGCAGGGACAGCGGACTTCCAGTACTTC. It codes for CSVAAGTADFQYF.